These 29 T cell receptor beta chains originate from one sample sequenced in a study of Tregs in tolerant kidney transplant recipients. Sequenced by immunoSEQ multiplex PCR; TCRdb stores in-frame clones only, minus some. This repertoire shows some 70,000 clones, over 85% found once; its top ten account for 11%. The sample here was CD8+ T cells from blood, taken before the transplant. These receptors all stem from a human donor who received a combined kidney and bone marrow transplant.

The chain couples TRBV7-2 to TRBJ2-5, with a weak D call TRBD2 (6 bases). Between the trimmed V and J ends, which lost 8 bases and 2 bases, there was a span of 18 bases. The germline V gene has CDR1 SGHTA and CDR2 FQGNSA. CDR3 size: 15 residues. The CDR3 coding sequence is TGTGCCAGCGGGATTACTAGTGGGGGGCAAGAGACCCAGTACTTC. Protein sequence: CASGITSGGQETQYF.

CDR3 sequence: CASSSPRDEQFF. For the CDR3, the DNA is TGTGCCAGCAGCTCCCCCCGGGATGAGCAGTTCTTC. The chain carries TRBV7-6 and TRBJ2-1; D ambiguous. There are 12 residues in the CDR3. Germline V lookup: CDR1 SGHVS, CDR2 FNYEAQ. Deletions cut 4 bases from V and 8 bases from J, with 9 bases between.

This rearrangement joins TRBV5-6 to TRBJ1-5, with a tentative D call TRBD1 (5 bases). Per the germline V gene, CDR1 is SGHDT and CDR2 is YYEEEE. V was shortened by 0 bases and J by 8 bases, with 9 bases between the two germline ends. The CDR3 covers 13 residues. Here the CDR3 DNA reads TGTGCCAGCAGCTTGGCCTCGGGGGAGCCCCAGCATTTT. It specifies CASSLASGEPQHF.

Only one count was recorded for this clone. This chain connects TRBV19 to TRBJ1-1, with a possible D match to TRBD1 (5 bases). V was pared by 9 bases and J by 4 bases, with 12 bases between. Germline V gene lookup returns CDR1 LNHDA and CDR2 SQIVND (reference sequence). The CDR3 runs to 12 residues. The CDR3 here is CASREGPTEAFF. CDR3 in DNA: TGTGCCAGCAGGGAGGGACCCACTGAAGCTTTCTTT.

The chain joins TRBV14 to TRBJ1-1; D is undetermined. The CDR3 is 15 residues long. The V end was cut by 0 bases, the J end by 6 bases, with 14 bases between. Germline lookup yields CDR1 SGHDN and CDR2 FVKESK. The CDR3 reads CASSQDPTGLSEAFF. Here the CDR3 DNA reads TGTGCCAGCAGCCAAGATCCTACGGGATTGTCTGAAGCTTTCTTT.

The rearrangement joins TRBV7-9 to TRBJ1-2, with D perhaps matching TRBD1 (6 bases). This CDR3 is 14 amino acids long. Trimming removed 0 bases from V and 3 bases from J, with 8 bases in between. CDR1 and CDR2 from the germline V gene are SEHNR and FQNEAQ (reference sequence). CDR3: CASSLADSYYGYTF. CDR3 sequence (DNA): TGTGCCAGCAGCTTAGCGGACAGTTACTATGGCTACACCTTC.

The CDR3 DNA reads TGTGCCAGTAAGACAGCGGGGGTTAACTATGGCTACACCTTC. This codes for CASKTAGVNYGYTF. This rearrangement joins TRBV19 to TRBJ1-2, with D tentatively TRBD1 (5 bases). Germline V gene data show CDR1 as LNHDA and CDR2 as SQIVND (reference sequence). V shed 7 bases and J shed 1 base, with 13 bases lying between them. The length of the CDR3 is 14 residues.

This chain joins TRBV7-3 and TRBJ2-3, with 8 bases identical to TRBD2. This CDR3 contains 15 residues. Germline CDR1 and CDR2: SGHTA and FQGTGA. V shed 2 bases, J shed 4 bases, and the junction held 5 bases outside the gene matches. For the CDR3, the DNA is TGTGCCAGCAGCTTAGCGGGGGGCGGGGCAGATACGCAGTATTTT. It specifies CASSLAGGGADTQYF.

The chain uses TRBV28 and TRBJ2-7, with D possibly being TRBD2 (6 bases). Trimming pared 1 base from V and 4 bases from J, leaving 23 bases between. Germline loops: CDR1 MDHEN, CDR2 SYDVKM. This CDR3 has 18 residues. This CDR3 is CASSLFGPGVERAYEQYF. CDR3 coding DNA: TGTGCCAGCAGTTTATTCGGCCCGGGGGTGGAGAGGGCTTACGAGCAGTACTTC.

The J gene is TRBJ2-1, the V gene TRBV9; D is possibly TRBD2 (5 bases). The CDR3 sequence is 14 residues long. V was trimmed by 0 bases and J by 7 bases, leaving 11 bases between them. CDR1 SGDLS and CDR2 YYNGEE come from the germline V gene. The CDR3 reads CASSVETGWNEQFF. CDR3 coding DNA: TGTGCCAGCAGCGTAGAGACGGGGTGGAATGAGCAGTTCTTC.

The CDR3 nucleotides read TGTGCCAGCAGCTTAGCCCTGGGGACAGGGGATGGCTACACCTTC. Its translation: CASSLALGTGDGYTF. The V and J genes are TRBV7-8 and TRBJ1-2; TRBD1 matches 10 bases. CDR1 is SGHVS and CDR2 is FQNEAQ in the germline V gene. This CDR3 is 15 amino acids long. J gave up 6 bases and V 0 bases, and 4 bases lay outside the gene matches.

V usage is TRBV19 and J usage is TRBJ2-5, with TRBD2 identical over 8 bases. Looked up from germline, CDR1 is LNHDA and CDR2 is SQIVND (reference sequence). This CDR3 is 16 amino acids long. V lost 2 bases and J lost 0; bases outside the gene matches: 5. The CDR3 region has the DNA TGTGCCAGTAGTATAACGGGGGGGAGTTACCAAGAGACCCAGTACTTC. This sequence encodes CASSITGGSYQETQYF.

The chain links TRBV9 to TRBJ2-3; 8 positions match TRBD2. CDR3 length: 15 residues. The ends lost 0 bases at V and 6 bases at J; junction bases unmatched: 6. Germline assignment: CDR1 SGDLS and CDR2 YYNGEE. This CDR3 is CASSVAGGAMDTQYF. The CDR3 coding sequence is TGTGCCAGCAGCGTAGCGGGGGGGGCCATGGATACGCAGTATTTT.

The chain has TRBV6-5 and TRBJ2-3; TRBD2 matches at 10 bases. V was clipped by 8 bases and J by 2 bases; unmatched bases: 7. Looked up from germline, CDR1 is MNHEY and CDR2 is SVGAGI. The CDR3 sequence is 15 residues long. The CDR3 DNA reads as TGTGCCAGCGCCATAGCGGGGGGAGCCACAGATACGCAGTATTTT. Encoded protein: CASAIAGGATDTQYF.

The chain combines TRBV25-1 with TRBJ2-3; D may be TRBD1 (5 bases). CDR1 is MGHDK and CDR2 is SYGVNS in the germline V gene. This CDR3 contains 13 residues. V gave up 3 bases and J gave up 5 bases, with 9 bases separating them. The CDR3 here is CASSEQGQDTQYF. CDR3 sequence (DNA): TGTGCCAGCAGTGAGCAGGGTCAAGATACGCAGTATTTT. The whole variable domain, remainder taken from reference TRBV25-1 and TRBJ2-3, is EADIYQTPRYLVIGTGKKITLECSQTMGHDKMYWYQQDPGMELHLIHYSYGVNSTEKGDLSSESTVSRIRTEHFPLTLESARPSHTSQYLCASSEQGQDTQYFGPGTRLTVL.

The table lists this clone with a count of one. The chain recombines TRBV5-6 with TRBJ1-1; D is undetermined. This CDR3 is built from 12 residues. CDR1 and CDR2 (germline): SGHDT, YYEEEE. The V gene lost 4 bases and the J gene lost 1 base, with 5 bases spanning the gap. As DNA, the CDR3 is TGTGCCAGCAGCCGGGGGAACACTGAAGCTTTCTTT. Protein: CASSRGNTEAFF. Supplemented by reference TRBV5-6 and TRBJ1-1, the full variable domain reads DAGVTQSPTHLIKTRGQQVTLRCSPKSGHDTVSWYQQALGQGPQFIFQYYEEEERQRGNFPDRFSGHQFPNYSSELNVNALLLGDSALYLCASSRGNTEAFFGQGTRLTVV.

The chain is built from TRBV19 and TRBJ2-3, with TRBD2 identical over 10 bases. The germline gives CDR1 LNHDA, CDR2 SQIVND (reference sequence). CDR3 size: 14 residues. The V gene end was trimmed by 3 bases and the J gene end by 6 bases; junction bases not matched to a gene: 3. The CDR3, as DNA: TGTGCCAGTAGTATGGGGACTAGCGTCGATACGCAGTATTTT. It codes for CASSMGTSVDTQYF. Together with reference TRBV19 and TRBJ2-3, the CDR3 gives the full variable domain: DGGITQSPKYLFRKEGQNVTLSCEQNLNHDAMYWYRQDPGQGLRLIYYSQIVNDFQKGDIAEGYSVSREKKESFPLTVTSAQKNPTAFYLCASSMGTSVDTQYFGPGTRLTVL.

The V and J genes are TRBV13 and TRBJ1-4, with TRBD1 identical over 7 bases. Germline V gene data show CDR1 as PRHDT and CDR2 as FYEKMQ (reference sequence). J was trimmed by 2 bases and V by 4 bases; bases with no gene match: 4. There are 15 residues in the CDR3. CDR3 protein: CASSSTQGTNEKLFF. In DNA form, the CDR3 reads TGTGCCAGCAGCTCGACACAGGGGACTAATGAAAAACTGTTTTTT.

Comment on this clone: Additional DNA sequences in this sample encode the identical CDR3. This chain joins TRBV29-1 and TRBJ1-2, with no clear D. CDR1 and CDR2 from the germline V gene are SQVTM and ANQGSEA. Deletions cut 1 base from V and 4 bases from J, with 16 bases between. This CDR3 has 15 residues. In DNA form, the CDR3 reads TGCAGCGTTGAAGGACCCCAGACCGGGTCCTATGGCTACACCTTC. It codes for CSVEGPQTGSYGYTF.

The J gene is TRBJ1-5, the V gene TRBV7-8; 7 bases map to TRBD1. This CDR3 is built from 18 residues. The V segment lost 5 bases and the J segment 2 bases; nucleotides outside the gene matches: 15. From germline, CDR1 is SGHVS and CDR2 FQNEAQ. The CDR3: CASSLRGVTTEGNQPQHF. The DNA of the CDR3 is TGTGCCAGCAGCCTCAGGGGGGTCACCACCGAGGGCAATCAGCCCCAGCATTTT. Full variable domain (missing parts from reference TRBV7-8 and TRBJ1-5): GAGVSQSPRYKVAKRGQDVALRCDPISGHVSLFWYQQALGQGPEFLTYFQNEAQLDKSGLPSDRFFAERPEGSVSTLKIQRTQQEDSAVYLCASSLRGVTTEGNQPQHFGDGTRLSIL.

CDR3 loop: CASGESGTNTDTQYF. Here the CDR3 DNA reads TGTGCCAGCGGGGAGAGCGGGACAAACACAGATACGCAGTATTTT. The chain links TRBV27 to TRBJ2-3; D possibly corresponds to TRBD2 (7 bases). Germline CDR1 and CDR2: MNHEY and SMNVEV (reference sequence). This CDR3 has 15 amino acids. V lost 8 bases, J lost 2 bases, and 17 bases lay in between.

The chain recombines TRBV7-9 with TRBJ2-1; 10 positions agree with TRBD1. The CDR3 is 16 amino acids. V dropped 5 bases and J dropped 4; count of bases not matched to a gene: 8. From germline, CDR1 is SEHNR and CDR2 FQNEAQ (reference sequence). CDR3 nucleotides: TGTGCCAGCAGCGGTACCGGGACAGGGGATTACAATGAGCAGTTCTTC. Encoded protein: CASSGTGTGDYNEQFF. Filled out from reference TRBV7-9 and TRBJ2-1, the complete variable domain reads DTGVSQNPRHKITKRGQNVTFRCDPISEHNRLYWYRQTLGQGPEFLTYFQNEAQLEKSRLLSDRFSAERPKGSFSTLEIQRTEQGDSAMYLCASSGTGTGDYNEQFFGPGTRLTVL.

In DNA, the CDR3 is TGTGCCAGCAGCTTAGCGGGGAGGGCCCTCCACGAGCAGTACTTC. Translated: CASSLAGRALHEQYF. The chain joins TRBV7-6 to TRBJ2-7, with 7 bases identical to TRBD2. Germline V CDR1 and CDR2: SGHVS, FNYEAQ. V dropped 0 bases and J dropped 5; count of bases not matched to a gene: 7. The CDR3 consists of 15 residues.

The chain joins TRBV25-1 to TRBJ1-2; D not resolved. CDR3 length equals 13 residues. The V end was cut by 3 bases, the J end by 4 bases, with 9 bases between. Germline V gives CDR1 MGHDK, CDR2 SYGVNS. DNA for the CDR3: TGTGCCAGCAGTGAGGGCAGATCCTATGGCTACACCTTC. This encodes CASSEGRSYGYTF.

The chain is built from TRBV2 and TRBJ1-1, with a possible D match to TRBD1 (5 bases). Deletions cut 6 bases from V and 3 bases from J, with 14 bases between. The CDR3 is 14 residues long. Germline V gives CDR1 SNHLY, CDR2 FYNNEI. The chain's CDR3 is CASRSGRGDTEAFF. The CDR3 coding sequence is TGTGCCAGCAGAAGTGGTAGGGGTGACACTGAAGCTTTCTTT.

This chain joins TRBV11-1 and TRBJ2-7; the D is unclear. With 3 bases removed from V and 0 bases from J, the gap between germline ends came to 6 bases. CDR3 length: 13 amino acids. Looked up from germline, CDR1 is SGHAT and CDR2 is FQDESV (reference sequence). In nucleotides, the CDR3 is TGTGCCAGCAGCTTTGACACCTCCTACGAGCAGTACTTC. Translated: CASSFDTSYEQYF.

Remarks on this clone: One base away lies a much larger clone, so this may be a sequencing read error. V is TRBV28 and J is TRBJ2-3; TRBD2 agrees at 14 bases. Trimming took 5 bases from V and 3 from J; bases not matched to a gene: 1. Germline loops: CDR1 MDHEN, CDR2 SYDVKM. The CDR3 is 15 residues long. CDR3: CASSRLAGGTDTQYF. CDR3 sequence (DNA): TGTGCCAGCAGTCGACTAGCGGGGGGGACAGATACGCAGTATTTT.

The rearrangement uses TRBV19 and TRBJ1-5; D remains unclear. V was cut by 7 bases and J by 1 base, with 8 bases left in between. Germline CDR1 LNHDA, CDR2 SQIVND (reference sequence). CDR3 length: 13 residues. The CDR3 protein is CASITRSNQPQHF. CDR3 coding DNA: TGTGCCAGTATTACCAGGAGCAATCAGCCCCAGCATTTT.

The chain joins TRBV9 to TRBJ1-5; D is undetermined. The CDR3 has 14 amino acids. CDR1 SGDLS and CDR2 YYNGEE come from the germline V gene. Trimming removed 7 bases at V and 0 bases at J, with 11 bases between. CDR3 protein: CASSESGSNQPQHF. In DNA, the CDR3 is TGTGCCAGCTCCGAGTCGGGTAGCAATCAGCCCCAGCATTTT.